The source of this TCR beta chain is a study of breast tumors, draining lymph nodes, adjacent tissues. Study-wide results and caveats: The data were judged consistent with most tumor T cells coming from lymph node and expanding in tumor. Tumor TCR diversity was below lymph nodes but above nontumor tissue. Luminal-like breast cancer showed significantly greater tumor-nontumor repertoire similarity than basal-like breast cancer did. The lymph node origin of tumor T cells was framed as consistent with a hypothesis, not demonstrated.

TCRdb fed the multiplex PCR reads into MiXCR, producing one record per CDR3 protein. The table has over 250,000 distinct CDR3 sequences, roughly 30% seen once. The V and J ends lost 0 bases and 5 bases respectively, with 9 bases between them. This CDR3 region has 14 residues. Germline V CDR1 and CDR2: SGHRS, YFSETQ. The sample holds many counts of this clonotype. Its antigen is as yet unknown. The lymph nodes were axillary draining lymph nodes from breast cancer patients. The sample comprised axillary lymph node tissue. The chain carries TRBV5-1 and TRBJ2-1; perhaps TRBD2 as D (6 bases). The TCR comes from a female donor with breast cancer. Some clones in this sample may be carry-over from other donors' samples. This CDR3 is CASSLASENNEQFF. The CDR3 nucleotides read TGCGCCAGCAGCTTGGCTAGCGAGAACAATGAGCAGTTCTTC.